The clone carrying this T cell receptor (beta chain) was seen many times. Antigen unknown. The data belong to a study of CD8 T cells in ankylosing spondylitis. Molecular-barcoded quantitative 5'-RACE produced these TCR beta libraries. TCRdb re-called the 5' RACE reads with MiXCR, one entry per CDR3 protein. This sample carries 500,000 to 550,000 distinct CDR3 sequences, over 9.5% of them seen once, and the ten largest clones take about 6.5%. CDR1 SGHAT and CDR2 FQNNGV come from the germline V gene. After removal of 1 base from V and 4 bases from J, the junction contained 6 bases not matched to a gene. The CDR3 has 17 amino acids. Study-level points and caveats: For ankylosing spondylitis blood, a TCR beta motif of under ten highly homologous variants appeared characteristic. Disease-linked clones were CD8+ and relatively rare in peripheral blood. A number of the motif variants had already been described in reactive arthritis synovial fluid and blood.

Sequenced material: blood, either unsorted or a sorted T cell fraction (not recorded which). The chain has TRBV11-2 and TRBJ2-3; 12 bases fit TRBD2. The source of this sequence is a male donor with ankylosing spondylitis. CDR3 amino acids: CASSLGLAGVVADTQYF. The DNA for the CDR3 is TGTGCCAGCAGCTTAGGACTAGCGGGAGTCGTAGCAGATACGCAGTATTTT.